The sequence of this T cell receptor beta chain was determined in a study of PD-1 blockade in classical Hodgkin lymphoma. Germline CDR1 reads MNHEY; CDR2 reads SMNVEV (reference sequence). The junction had 7 bases not matched to a gene; V was cut back by 5 bases and J by 10 bases. This CDR3 contains 13 residues. Clones were sequenced by immunoSEQ multiplex PCR, and TCRdb holds only the in-frame ones, with some missing. The table shows 90,000 to 95,000 clones, with 89% occurring only once. Study-wide points: Lower baseline TCR diversity marked trial partial responders and progressors.

Each patient relapsed following autologous stem cell transplantation, and prior brentuximab vedotin exposure differed. Note on this clone: Antigen: not known.

The receptor comes from a human donor with classical Hodgkin lymphoma. The chain joins TRBV27 to TRBJ2-7, with 11 bases fitting TRBD1. Sequenced material: peripheral blood mononuclear cells (PBMCs), taken before the second cycle of nivolumab. The CDR3 DNA is TGTGCCAGCAGTACGGACAGGGGGCTCCAACAGTACTTC. It yields the protein CASSTDRGLQQYF.